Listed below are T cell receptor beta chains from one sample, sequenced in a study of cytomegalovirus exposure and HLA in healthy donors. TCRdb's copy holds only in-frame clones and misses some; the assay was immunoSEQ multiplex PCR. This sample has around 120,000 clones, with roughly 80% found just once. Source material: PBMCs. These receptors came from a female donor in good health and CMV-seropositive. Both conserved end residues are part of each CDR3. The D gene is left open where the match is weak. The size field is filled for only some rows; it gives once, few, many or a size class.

CDR3 protein: CASSLGQVNTEAFF
CDR3 DNA: TGTGCCAGCAGTTTGGGCCAGGTGAACACTGAAGCTTTCTTT
V gene: TRBV28
D gene: .
J gene: TRBJ1-1
clone size: once

CDR3 protein: CASWDSYMNTEAFF
CDR3 DNA: TGTGCCAGTTGGGACAGCTACATGAACACTGAAGCTTTCTTT
V gene: TRBV19
D gene: TRBD1
J gene: TRBJ1-1
clone size: .

CDR3 protein: CASSYFGTGESPLHF
CDR3 DNA: TGTGCCAGCAGTTACTTTGGGACAGGGGAGTCACCCCTCCACTTT
V gene: TRBV6-5
D gene: TRBD1
J gene: TRBJ1-6
clone size: .

CDR3 protein: CASRGSVGTEAFF
CDR3 DNA: TGTGCCAGCAGGGGGAGTGTGGGGACTGAAGCTTTCTTT
V gene: TRBV7-2
D gene: .
J gene: TRBJ1-1
clone size: .

CDR3 protein: CASSMGAAGANVLTF
CDR3 DNA: TGTGCCAGTAGTATGGGGGCAGCAGGGGCCAACGTCCTGACTTTC
V gene: TRBV19
D gene: .
J gene: TRBJ2-6
clone size: few

CDR3 protein: CASTLPQGAEAFF
CDR3 DNA: TGTGCCAGCACCCTCCCACAGGGGGCTGAAGCTTTCTTT
V gene: TRBV6-5
D gene: TRBD1
J gene: TRBJ1-1
clone size: .

CDR3 protein: CASSLGGGNQPQHF
CDR3 DNA: TGCGCCAGCAGCTTGGGCGGAGGCAATCAGCCCCAGCATTTT
V gene: TRBV5-1
D gene: .
J gene: TRBJ1-5
clone size: .

CDR3 protein: CASSAPGVYGYTF
CDR3 DNA: TGTGCCAGCAGTGCGCCGGGTGTATATGGCTACACCTTC
V gene: TRBV2
D gene: .
J gene: TRBJ1-2
clone size: .

CDR3 protein: CASSWPGKIESGYTF
CDR3 DNA: TGTGCCAGCAGTTGGCCGGGGAAAATAGAAAGTGGCTACACCTTC
V gene: TRBV28
D gene: .
J gene: TRBJ1-2
clone size: .

CDR3 protein: CASSPRLRGNSEQYF
CDR3 DNA: TGTGCCAGCAGCCCCCGGTTAAGGGGGAACAGCGAGCAGTACTTC
V gene: TRBV5-8
D gene: .
J gene: TRBJ2-7
clone size: once

CDR3 protein: CASSLAGDYNEQFF
CDR3 DNA: TGTGCCAGCAGTTTAGCGGGGGACTACAATGAGCAGTTCTTC
V gene: TRBV28
D gene: TRBD2
J gene: TRBJ2-1
clone size: .

CDR3 protein: CASSLVGTRASGANVLTF
CDR3 DNA: TGTGCCAGCAGCTTAGTCGGGACTAGGGCCTCTGGGGCCAACGTCCTGACTTTC
V gene: TRBV7-8
D gene: TRBD2
J gene: TRBJ2-6
clone size: .

CDR3 protein: CASSSARTGLAYTF
CDR3 DNA: TGTGCCAGCAGCTCAGCTAGGACAGGGCTCGCCTACACCTTC
V gene: TRBV5-4
D gene: TRBD1
J gene: TRBJ1-2
clone size: .

CDR3 protein: CASSLAGTGVYEQYF
CDR3 DNA: TGTGCCAGCAGCCTCGCCGGGACAGGGGTCTACGAGCAGTACTTC
V gene: TRBV11-3
D gene: TRBD1
J gene: TRBJ2-7
clone size: .

CDR3 protein: CASSRDRVGTDTQYF
CDR3 DNA: TGCGCCAGCAGCCGCGACAGGGTGGGCACAGATACGCAGTATTTT
V gene: TRBV4-1
D gene: TRBD1
J gene: TRBJ2-3
clone size: few

CDR3 protein: CASSVVQAGEAFF
CDR3 DNA: TGTGCCAGCAGCGTAGTACAGGCAGGGGAAGCTTTCTTT
V gene: TRBV9
D gene: .
J gene: TRBJ1-1
clone size: .

CDR3 protein: CASSATGDQPQHF
CDR3 DNA: TGTGCCAGTAGTGCTACAGGGGATCAGCCCCAGCATTTT
V gene: TRBV19
D gene: TRBD1
J gene: TRBJ1-5
clone size: .

CDR3 protein: CASVPGQGNSPLHF
CDR3 DNA: TGTGCCAGTGTCCCGGGACAGGGGAATTCACCCCTCCACTTT
V gene: TRBV19
D gene: TRBD1
J gene: TRBJ1-6
clone size: .

CDR3 protein: CASSIGNLLRETQYF
CDR3 DNA: TGTGCCAGTAGTATCGGGAATCTATTACGAGAGACCCAGTACTTC
V gene: TRBV19
D gene: .
J gene: TRBJ2-5
clone size: .

CDR3 protein: CASSGQGAPNEKLFF
CDR3 DNA: TGTGCCAGTTCGGGACAGGGGGCTCCAAATGAAAAACTGTTTTTT
V gene: TRBV2
D gene: TRBD1
J gene: TRBJ1-4
clone size: .

CDR3 protein: CASSLQGGTYNEQFF
CDR3 DNA: TGTGCCAGCAGTTTACAGGGGGGCACCTACAATGAGCAGTTCTTC
V gene: TRBV27
D gene: .
J gene: TRBJ2-1
clone size: .

CDR3 protein: CASSEATADNEQFF
CDR3 DNA: TGTGCCAGCAGTGAAGCTACGGCGGACAATGAGCAGTTCTTC
V gene: TRBV6-1
D gene: .
J gene: TRBJ2-1
clone size: .

CDR3 protein: CASSWVKTGAGETQYF
CDR3 DNA: TGTGCCAGCAGCTGGGTGAAGACAGGGGCTGGGGAGACCCAGTACTTC
V gene: TRBV28
D gene: TRBD1
J gene: TRBJ2-5
clone size: .

CDR3 protein: CASSVGGAGFDEQYF
CDR3 DNA: TGTGCCAGCAGTGTGGGGGGGGCCGGTTTTGACGAGCAGTACTTC
V gene: TRBV2
D gene: .
J gene: TRBJ2-7
clone size: .

CDR3 protein: CASSNGVGSYNEQFF
CDR3 DNA: TGTGCCAGCAGTAACGGGGTGGGGTCCTACAATGAGCAGTTCTTC
V gene: TRBV6-5
D gene: .
J gene: TRBJ2-1
clone size: .

CDR3 protein: CASSLGATQHYEQYF
CDR3 DNA: TGTGCCAGCAGCTTGGGGGCGACGCAACACTACGAGCAGTACTTC
V gene: TRBV11-2
D gene: .
J gene: TRBJ2-7
clone size: once

CDR3 protein: CASSYSGTAYGYTF
CDR3 DNA: TGTGCCAGCAGTTACTCCGGGACAGCTTATGGCTACACCTTC
V gene: TRBV6-5
D gene: TRBD1
J gene: TRBJ1-2
clone size: .

CDR3 protein: CASSYGQGAYEQYF
CDR3 DNA: TGTGCCAGCAGCTATGGGCAGGGGGCCTACGAGCAGTACTTC
V gene: TRBV5-6
D gene: TRBD1
J gene: TRBJ2-7
clone size: few

CDR3 protein: CASSASGTGGAGYTF
CDR3 DNA: TGTGCCAGCAGCGCCTCCGGGACAGGGGGCGCGGGCTACACCTTC
V gene: TRBV21-1
D gene: .
J gene: TRBJ1-2
clone size: .

CDR3 protein: CAISVPGTGNNEQFF
CDR3 DNA: TGTGCCATCAGTGTCCCCGGGACAGGAAACAATGAGCAGTTCTTC
V gene: TRBV10-3
D gene: TRBD1
J gene: TRBJ2-1
clone size: .

CDR3 protein: CAWSQAAVTDTQYF
CDR3 DNA: TGTGCCTGGAGTCAGGCAGCAGTCACAGATACGCAGTATTTT
V gene: TRBV30
D gene: .
J gene: TRBJ2-3
clone size: .